One and the same sample provided the 31 T cell receptor beta chains below, sequenced in a study of vaccination and CD4 T cells after COVID-19. Regarding treatment: approximately 10-day PBMC culture with coronavirus spike peptide pools or control peptides (ViraFEST assay). Samples of CD4+ T cells were obtained from the unexposed donor before the COVID-19 pandemic (2011-2018). Oncomine TCR Beta short-read sequencing was applied to DNA from cultured CD4+ T cells. Each CDR3 protein gets one entry after TCRdb re-called the PCR reads with MiXCR. The repertoire holds several thousand distinct CDR3 sequences, with around 50% as singletons. No antigen has been assigned to these receptors. The sequenced material came from CD4+ T cells from blood, cultured in vitro. The source is a human donor in good health.

The chain combines TRBV6-1 with TRBJ2-1; 14 nucleotides agree with TRBD2. V dropped 8 bases and J dropped 5; count of bases not matched to a gene: 2. The CDR3 is 14 residues long. Germline V gene data show CDR1 as MNHNS and CDR2 as SASEGT. The CDR3 region has the DNA TGTGCCAGCGAGACTAGCGGGGGGGACAATGAGCAGTTCTTC. It specifies CASETSGGDNEQFF.

This clonotype was observed a few times. This chain joins TRBV6-1 and TRBJ1-5; 8 nucleotides align to TRBD1. Germline V lookup: CDR1 MNHNS, CDR2 SASEGT. This CDR3 contains 15 residues. J lost 0 bases, V lost 3 bases, and 1 base had no gene match. The CDR3 sequence: CASSETGDSNQPQHF. CDR3 coding DNA: TGTGCCAGCAGTGAGACAGGGGATAGCAATCAGCCCCAGCATTTT.

In this sample, this clonotype turned up a few times. This chain uses TRBV7-9 with TRBJ1-2; tentative D call: TRBD1 (5 bases). V lost 2 bases to trimming and J lost 4 bases, with 8 bases between them. CDR1 and CDR2 (germline): SEHNR, FQNEAQ (reference sequence). CDR3 length equals 13 residues. Here the CDR3 reads CASSLTGSYGYTF. The CDR3 DNA is TGTGCCAGCAGCTTAACAGGATCCTATGGCTACACCTTC.

This clonotype was picked up a small number of times. DNA for the CDR3: TGTGCCAGCAGCCCGACAGGCAGTAATTCACCCCTCCACTTT. Translating it yields CASSPTGSNSPLHF. This chain connects TRBV7-9 to TRBJ1-6; possible D gene TRBD1, 6 bases. V gave up 5 bases and J gave up 6 bases, with 11 bases separating them. Germline V CDR1 and CDR2: SEHNR, FQNEAQ (reference sequence). This CDR3 is 14 amino acids long.

This clonotype was detected once. The chain uses TRBV12-3 or TRBV12-4 and TRBJ1-1; no clear D gene. Trimming shortened V by 0 bases and J by 3 bases, and 5 bases separated the two germline ends. The CDR3 consists of 13 residues. The DNA of the CDR3 is TGTGCCAGCAGTTTAGCCCTCGACACTGAAGCTTTCTTT. Translating gives CASSLALDTEAFF.

In its sample, this clonotype was seen once. This rearrangement joins TRBV30 to TRBJ1-5, with 8 bases aligning to TRBD1. V lost 1 base, J lost 4 bases, and 3 bases stayed unmatched. CDR1 and CDR2 (germline): GTSNPN, SVGIG (reference sequence). The CDR3 contains 14 residues. For the CDR3, the DNA is TGTGCCTGGAGTGGGACAGGGCTAAATCAGCCCCAGCATTTT. Translated, it gives CAWSGTGLNQPQHF.

The rearrangement joins TRBV5-1 to TRBJ2-2; 8 nucleotides line up with TRBD1. V dropped 0 bases and J dropped 1; count of bases not matched to a gene: 14. Per germline, CDR1 SGHRS and CDR2 YFSETQ. The CDR3 is 20 residues long. The CDR3 spells CASSLAGTGLALRNTGELFF. Written as DNA, the CDR3 is TGCGCCAGCAGCTTGGCCGGGACAGGCCTAGCCCTGAGGAACACCGGGGAGCTGTTTTTT.

This clonotype was counted a single time. V and J are TRBV20-1 and TRBJ1-4; D remains unclear. CDR3 length: 15 residues. V was trimmed by 5 bases and J by 3 bases, leaving 16 bases between them. Per germline, CDR1 DFQATT and CDR2 SNEGSKA (reference sequence). The CDR3: CSAYHPGSSNEKLFF. DNA of the CDR3: TGCAGTGCTTACCATCCGGGGAGCTCTAATGAAAAACTGTTTTTT.

This clonotype has a handful of counts. The chain recombines TRBV2 with TRBJ2-2; 7 bases agree with TRBD2. Looked up from germline, CDR1 is SNHLY and CDR2 is FYNNEI. There are 15 residues in the CDR3. V was clipped by 3 bases and J by 4 bases; unmatched bases: 5. The CDR3 here is CASSDQGGRTGELFF. CDR3 nucleotides: TGTGCCAGCAGTGACCAGGGAGGGCGCACCGGGGAGCTGTTTTTT.

The chain combines TRBV7-6 with TRBJ1-1; 9 bases are shared with TRBD1. From germline, CDR1 is SGHVS and CDR2 FNYEAQ. V lost 6 bases, J lost 3 bases, and 11 bases stayed unmatched. CDR3 length: 16 residues. CDR3 coding DNA: TGTGCCAGCAGAGCCGGGACAGGGCTTCTCGACACTGAAGCTTTCTTT. It translates to CASRAGTGLLDTEAFF.

This clonotype turned up a few times. This sequence joins TRBV6-5 and TRBJ1-2, with 10 bases that match TRBD1. The length of the CDR3 is 16 residues. Germline V gene sequence: CDR1 MNHEY, CDR2 SVGAGI. The V segment lost 0 bases and the J segment 9 bases; nucleotides outside the gene matches: 10. The CDR3 DNA follows: TGTGCCAGCAGTTACTCGGGACAGGGGAAGCGCAGGCGCTACACCTTC. As protein: CASSYSGQGKRRRYTF.

This clonotype was recorded a few times. CDR3 in amino acids: CASSLTGPGYTF. Written as DNA, the CDR3 is TGTGCCAGCAGCCTTACAGGGCCTGGCTACACCTTC. This chain links TRBV6-1 with TRBJ1-2, with D maybe TRBD1 (6 bases). Trimming removed 6 bases from V and 7 bases from J, with 12 bases in between. This CDR3 spans 12 amino acids. CDR1 is MNHNS and CDR2 is SASEGT in the germline V gene.

This chain connects TRBV15 to TRBJ2-1, with D uncertain. The V gene lost 5 bases and the J gene lost 5 bases, with 13 bases spanning the gap. Germline V gives CDR1 LNHNV, CDR2 YYDKDF (reference sequence). The CDR3 is 14 residues long. The CDR3 bases are TGTGCCACCAGCGTCCCCCCCATACACAATGAGCAGTTCTTC. Translation: CATSVPPIHNEQFF.

The CDR3 sequence: CATSLEVTDTQYF. The CDR3 coding sequence is TGTGCCACCAGTCTCGAGGTAACAGATACGCAGTATTTT. This rearrangement joins TRBV24-1 to TRBJ2-3, with D hard to call. The CDR3 sequence is 13 residues long. Deletions cut 6 bases from V and 3 bases from J, with 9 bases between. CDR1 is KGHDR and CDR2 is SFDVKD in the germline V gene.

As concerns this clonotype: An end of the junction does not agree with germline; a read error may underlie this. This chain links TRBV6-1 with TRBJ2-3, with 7 bases fitting TRBD2. The CDR3 extends over 14 amino acids. Germline CDR1 reads MNHNS; CDR2 reads SASEGT. Here the CDR3 DNA reads TGTGCCAGCAGGGAAGGACTAGTGACAGATACGCAGTATTTT. Protein: CASREGLVTDTQYF.

The J gene is TRBJ1-1, the V gene TRBV19, with D hard to call. Germline CDR1 reads LNHDA; CDR2 reads SQIVND (reference sequence). Trimming cost V 3 bases and J 0 bases, with 8 bases left between them. The CDR3 has 14 residues. The CDR3 DNA reads TGTGCCAGTAGTATTCAGCGTTTGAACACTGAAGCTTTCTTT. It specifies CASSIQRLNTEAFF. The entire variable domain, with the rest obtained from reference TRBV19 and TRBJ1-1, is as follows: DGGITQSPKYLFRKEGQNVTLSCEQNLNHDAMYWYRQDPGQGLRLIYYSQIVNDFQKGDIAEGYSVSREKKESFPLTVTSAQKNPTAFYLCASSIQRLNTEAFFGQGTRLTVV.

The rearrangement links TRBV6-2 or TRBV6-3 to TRBJ2-7, with D perhaps TRBD1 (6 bases). Trimming removed 5 bases at V and 5 bases at J, with 25 bases between. This CDR3 is 17 amino acids long. Germline V CDR1 and CDR2: MNHEY, SVGEGT. The DNA for the CDR3 is TGTGCCAGCAGTGACTATAAGGGGGAATCTAGGTTCGACGAGCAGTACTTC. It codes for CASSDYKGESRFDEQYF.

J is TRBJ1-3 and V is TRBV3-1, with D uncertain. V was shortened by 5 bases and J by 2 bases, with 16 bases between the two germline ends. Germline lookup yields CDR1 LGHDT and CDR2 YNNKEL (reference sequence). This CDR3 is 16 amino acids long. CDR3 in amino acids: CASSDSKRQPGNTIYF. The CDR3 bases are TGTGCCAGCAGCGATTCGAAAAGGCAGCCTGGAAACACCATATATTTT.

In the case of this clonotype: The junction departs from germline at one end; a sequencing error may be responsible. The genes are TRBV4-3 and TRBJ1-1; D is unresolved. CDR1 is LGHNA, CDR2 YSLEER, per germline. The CDR3 is 11 amino acids. As DNA, the CDR3 is TGCGCCAGCAGCCAAGCTACCGCGACGGCTTTT. Protein sequence: CASSQATATAF.

The table lists this clonotype with a few counts. The V gene is TRBV27, the J gene TRBJ1-2; no clear D gene. V was clipped by 0 bases and J by 5 bases, with 13 bases between them. There are 15 residues in the CDR3. CDR1 and CDR2 (germline): MNHEY, SMNVEV (reference sequence). CDR3 nucleotide sequence: TGTGCCAGCAGTTTATCCCCGGTGGGCGGGTATGGCTACACCTTC. The encoded protein is CASSLSPVGGYGYTF.

This sequence joins TRBV4-3 and TRBJ2-1; 12 bases map to TRBD2. V dropped 6 bases and J dropped 8; count of bases not matched to a gene: 5. The CDR3 totals 14 residues. In germline, CDR1 is LGHNA, CDR2 YSLEER. CDR3 bases: TGCGCCAGCAGATCTAGCGGGGGGGTCGATGAGCAGTTCTTC. Its translation: CASRSSGGVDEQFF.

A note on this clonotype: One junction end disagrees with the germline gene, perhaps due to a read error. This chain uses TRBV20-1 with TRBJ1-2, with TRBD1 matching over 8 bases. The V gene's germline CDR1 is DFQATT and CDR2 SNEGSKA (reference sequence). The CDR3 sequence is 12 residues long. CDR3 bases: TGCAGTGCTAGAGATCCTGGACAGGGTTATGGCTTC. Translating gives CSARDPGQGYGF.

This clonotype was seen a few times. This chain uses TRBV20-1 with TRBJ2-7; D remains unclear. CDR1 and CDR2 (germline): DFQATT, SNEGSKA (reference sequence). V lost 0 bases and J 0 bases, leaving 12 bases between the germline ends. The CDR3 loop spans 15 amino acids. The CDR3 DNA sequence: TGCAGTGCTAGAGATCTGGCTGCAAGCTCCTACGAGCAGTACTTC. Amino acid sequence: CSARDLAASSYEQYF.

The CDR3 region is CASSLWGPNSPLHF. The CDR3 DNA reads as TGTGCCAGCTCCCTTTGGGGGCCAAATTCACCCCTCCACTTT. The V call is TRBV6-1, the J call TRBJ1-6, with a tentative D call TRBD1 (6 bases). V lost 8 bases and J 7 bases, leaving 15 bases between the germline ends. CDR1 and CDR2 (germline): MNHNS, SASEGT. The CDR3 consists of 14 residues.

This clonotype was seen a handful of times. The chain has TRBV7-2 and TRBJ2-5, with D perhaps matching TRBD2 (5 bases). V was cut by 1 base and J by 4 bases, with 13 bases left in between. Germline-derived CDR1 and CDR2 are SGHTA and FQGNSA. The CDR3 is made up of 15 amino acids. The DNA for the CDR3 is TGTGCCAGCAGCTTAGTCGCCGGGAACGGAGAGACCCAGTACTTC. This translates into CASSLVAGNGETQYF.

Comments on this clonotype: The junction departs from germline at one end; a sequencing error may be responsible. This chain connects TRBV20-1 to TRBJ1-1; 7 bases fit TRBD1. Germline assignment: CDR1 DFQATT and CDR2 SNEGSKA (reference sequence). The CDR3 is 13 amino acids. The CDR3 loop reads CSAWQTGNTEALF. CDR3 sequence (DNA): TGCAGTGCTTGGCAGACAGGGAACACTGAAGCTCTCTTT.

The chain has TRBV12-3 or TRBV12-4 and TRBJ1-2; unclear D gene. Trimming took 3 bases from V and 8 from J, leaving 10 bases between them. The CDR3 covers 12 residues. This chain's CDR3 is CASSFYLGGYTF. The CDR3 region has the DNA TGTGCCAGCAGTTTCTACCTGGGAGGCTACACCTTC.

The table lists this clonotype with a few counts. The chain employs TRBV15 and TRBJ1-4, with TRBD1 matching 8 bases. With 0 bases clipped from V and 7 bases from J, the junction kept 7 bases outside the gene matches. The CDR3 runs 16 residues. Germline V lookup: CDR1 LNHNV, CDR2 YYDKDF (reference sequence). The CDR3 nucleotides read TGTGCCACCAGCAGAGATCGGCAGGGGGCTGGTGAAAAACTGTTTTTT. Protein product: CATSRDRQGAGEKLFF.

There are a few counts of this clonotype. The chain employs TRBV6-2 or TRBV6-3 and TRBJ1-6, with TRBD1 matching over 12 bases. V shed 6 bases and J 6 bases; nucleotides not matched to a gene: 6. Per the germline V gene, CDR1 is MNHEY and CDR2 is SVGEGT. CDR3 size: 16 residues. This chain's CDR3 is CASRSGQGASNSPLHF. The CDR3 region has the DNA TGTGCCAGCAGATCGGGACAGGGGGCTTCTAATTCACCCCTCCACTTT.

The rearrangement links TRBV27 to TRBJ2-7, with 9 bases identical to TRBD1. The germline CDR1 and CDR2 sequences are MNHEY and SMNVEV (reference sequence). J was trimmed by 3 bases and V by 3 bases; bases with no gene match: 21. This CDR3 spans 20 amino acids. CDR3 protein: CASSFTFKGTGLLENYEQYF. The CDR3 coding sequence is TGTGCCAGCAGTTTCACCTTTAAAGGGACAGGGCTCTTGGAAAACTACGAGCAGTACTTC.

A few counts support this clonotype. This chain joins TRBV28 and TRBJ1-1, with D possibly matching TRBD1 (5 bases). Trimming cost V 6 bases and J 5 bases, with 13 bases left between them. The CDR3 runs 13 residues. Germline V lookup: CDR1 MDHEN, CDR2 SYDVKM. CDR3 in amino acids: CASSPRVWTEAFF. The CDR3, as DNA: TGTGCCAGCAGCCCCAGGGTATGGACTGAAGCTTTCTTT. Together with reference TRBV28 and TRBJ1-1, the CDR3 gives the full variable domain: DVKVTQSSRYLVKRTGEKVFLECVQDMDHENMFWYRQDPGLGLRLIYFSYDVKMKEKGDIPEGYSVSREKKERFSLILESASTNQTSMYLCASSPRVWTEAFFGQGTRLTVV.